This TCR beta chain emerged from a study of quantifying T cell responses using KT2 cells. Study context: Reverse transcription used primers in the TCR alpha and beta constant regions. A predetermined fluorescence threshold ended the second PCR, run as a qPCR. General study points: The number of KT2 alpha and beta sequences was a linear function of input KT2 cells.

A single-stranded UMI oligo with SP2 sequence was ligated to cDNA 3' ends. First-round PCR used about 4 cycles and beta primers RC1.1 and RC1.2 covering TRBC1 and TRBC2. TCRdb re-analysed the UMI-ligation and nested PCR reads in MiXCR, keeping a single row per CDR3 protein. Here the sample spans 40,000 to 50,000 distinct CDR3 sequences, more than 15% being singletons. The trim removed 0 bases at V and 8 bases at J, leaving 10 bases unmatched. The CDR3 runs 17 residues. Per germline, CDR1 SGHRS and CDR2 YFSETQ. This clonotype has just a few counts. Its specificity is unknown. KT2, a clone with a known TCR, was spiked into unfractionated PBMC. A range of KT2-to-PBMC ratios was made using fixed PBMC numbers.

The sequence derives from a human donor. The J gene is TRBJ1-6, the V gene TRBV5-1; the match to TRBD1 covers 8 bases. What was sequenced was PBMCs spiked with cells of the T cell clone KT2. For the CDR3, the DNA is TGCGCCAGCAGCTTGGCTCCCGGACAGGGTAGTTATTCACCCCTCCACTTT. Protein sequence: CASSLAPGQGSYSPLHF.